This T cell receptor beta chain was sequenced in a study of cytomegalovirus exposure and HLA in healthy donors. Study conclusions and caveats: What a later analysis showed was that several of the most significant clusters appeared linked to common viral pathogens. HLA restriction was apparent for most CMV-associated TCR beta chains in a later analysis.

CDR1 and CDR2 from the germline V gene are MNHNS and SASEGT. V shed 4 bases and J shed 8 bases, with 12 bases lying between them. The CDR3 sequence is 12 residues long. To note about this clone: The antigen remains undetermined.

This PCR relied on a set of 60 Vbeta primers and 13 Jbeta primers. Only in-frame clones appear in the TCRdb table, and some are missing; sequencing was by immunoSEQ multiplex PCR. The sample contains about 190,000 clones, 80% to 90% of which appear only once. This TCR came from a man in his thirties or forties in good health and CMV-seronegative. The chain links TRBV6-1 to TRBJ2-7; no definite D call. Sequences were obtained from PBMCs. In nucleotides, the CDR3 is TGTGCCAGCAGTGCCCTCGCGAGAAAGCAGTACTTC. It encodes CASSALARKQYF.